A single sample gave rise to the 26 T cell receptor beta chains below, sequenced in a study of blood T cell repertoires in COVID-19. Some clones are missing from TCRdb's copy, which holds only in-frame ones; the method was immunoSEQ multiplex PCR. This table has 80,000 to 100,000 clones, 90% appearing once. The sequencing input was peripheral blood. All receptors come from a man aged 60 to 75 with acute or convalescent COVID-19.

The V and J genes are TRBV30 and TRBJ2-3; TRBD1 might be the D (6 bases). The CDR3 is made up of 14 amino acids. Trimming pared 0 bases from V and 4 bases from J, leaving 11 bases between. Germline loops: CDR1 GTSNPN, CDR2 SVGIG (reference sequence). The CDR3 bases are TGTGCCTGGAGTGTACCAGGGGCCTCAGATACGCAGTATTTT. Translation: CAWSVPGASDTQYF. Based on the CDR3 plus reference TRBV30 and TRBJ2-3, the full variable domain is SQTIHQWPATLVQPVGSPLSLECTVEGTSNPNLYWYRQAAGRGLQLLFYSVGIGQISSEVPQNLSASRPQDRQFILSSKKLLLSDSGFYLCAWSVPGASDTQYFGPGTRLTVL.

This chain connects TRBV7-9 to TRBJ2-2; D is perhaps TRBD1 (6 bases). The CDR3 has 16 amino acids. Per the germline V gene, CDR1 is SEHNR and CDR2 is FQNEAQ (reference sequence). V lost 4 bases and J 2 bases, leaving 14 bases between the germline ends. CDR3 DNA sequence: TGTGCCAGCAGCTCCTACGCCGGGACAAACACCGGGGAGCTGTTTTTT. This sequence encodes CASSSYAGTNTGELFF.

The V and J genes are TRBV18 and TRBJ1-2; D is undetermined. Trimming removed 6 bases at V and 3 bases at J, with 8 bases between. The CDR3 extends over 12 amino acids. In germline, CDR1 is KGHSH, CDR2 LQKENI. Here the CDR3 reads CASSQKDYGYTF. The DNA of the CDR3 is TGTGCCAGCTCCCAGAAAGACTATGGCTACACCTTC.

The V call is TRBV2, the J call TRBJ1-1, with 7 bases fitting TRBD1. Germline values: CDR1 SNHLY, CDR2 FYNNEI. V trimming: 6 bases; J trimming: 4 bases; junction bases outside the gene matches: 14. CDR3 length: 16 amino acids. The CDR3: CASRRFTGDEATEAFF. The CDR3 nucleotides are TGTGCCAGCAGACGGTTTACAGGGGATGAGGCCACTGAAGCTTTCTTT.

Only one count was recorded for this clone. The J gene is TRBJ1-3, the V gene TRBV5-6; D perhaps matches TRBD1 (6 bases). The CDR3 covers 15 residues. Trimming removed 1 base at V and 4 bases at J, with 12 bases between. Germline V gives CDR1 SGHDT, CDR2 YYEEEE. This CDR3 is CASSLRGAPGNTIYF. CDR3 DNA: TGTGCCAGCAGCTTGCGGGGGGCGCCCGGAAACACCATATATTTT.

The V gene is TRBV27, the J gene TRBJ2-3; possibly TRBD1 for D (6 bases). This CDR3 comprises 15 residues. Trimming stripped 4 bases from V and 0 bases from J, with 11 bases between. Per the germline V gene, CDR1 is MNHEY and CDR2 is SMNVEV (reference sequence). CDR3 sequence: CASSSGQRSTDTQYF. The CDR3 DNA reads as TGTGCCAGCAGTTCGGGACAACGGAGCACAGATACGCAGTATTTT.

This chain connects TRBV30 to TRBJ1-1; D gene uncertain. The CDR3 contains 13 residues. Germline V gives CDR1 GTSNPN, CDR2 SVGIG (reference sequence). Trimming removed 6 bases at V and 2 bases at J, with 13 bases between. This CDR3 reads CACTYRENTEAFF. DNA for the CDR3: TGTGCCTGCACCTATCGGGAAAACACTGAAGCTTTCTTT.

This chain uses TRBV19 with TRBJ1-1, with 7 bases lining up with TRBD1. The CDR3 is 17 residues long. CDR1 LNHDA and CDR2 SQIVND come from the germline V gene (reference sequence). The ends lost 3 bases at V and 1 base at J; junction bases unmatched: 11. The CDR3 protein is CASSMGQGGIRNTEAFF. The CDR3 coding sequence is TGTGCCAGTAGTATGGGGCAGGGGGGCATTCGGAACACTGAAGCTTTCTTT.

The rearrangement uses TRBV18 and TRBJ1-1, with 10 nucleotides matching TRBD1. V lost 6 bases to trimming and J lost 5 bases; unmatched junction nucleotides: 6. CDR3 size: 14 residues. Germline V gene data show CDR1 as KGHSH and CDR2 as LQKENI. The CDR3 sequence: CASSVGDRGTEAFF. In nucleotides, the CDR3 is TGTGCCAGCTCCGTCGGGGACAGGGGTACTGAAGCTTTCTTT.

This clone was seen just once. The chain has TRBV2 and TRBJ1-1; tentatively, D is TRBD1 (5 bases). The CDR3 runs 15 residues. In germline, CDR1 is SNHLY, CDR2 FYNNEI. Trimming removed 5 bases at V and 4 bases at J, with 17 bases between. CDR3 DNA: TGTGCCAGCAGTAAGCAGGGAGGGATCGGCACTGAAGCTTTCTTT. This sequence encodes CASSKQGGIGTEAFF. Looking up the rest from reference TRBV2 and TRBJ1-1 gives the full variable domain: EPEVTQTPSHQVTQMGQEVILRCVPISNHLYFYWYRQILGQKVEFLVSFYNNEISEKSEIFDDQFSVERPDGSNFTLKIRSTKLEDSAMYFCASSKQGGIGTEAFFGQGTRLTVV.

The CDR3 loop is CASSQTGGGNQPQHF. The CDR3 DNA is TGTGCCAGCAGCCAGACAGGGGGCGGCAATCAGCCCCAGCATTTT. V and J are TRBV5-6 and TRBJ1-5, with 10 bases matching TRBD1. Germline V lookup: CDR1 SGHDT, CDR2 YYEEEE. After removal of 4 bases from V and 2 bases from J, the junction contained 3 bases not matched to a gene. The CDR3 totals 15 residues.

The chain links TRBV4-1 to TRBJ2-2; 8 bases line up with TRBD1. J was trimmed by 0 bases and V by 1 base; bases with no gene match: 1. Germline V CDR1 and CDR2: MGHRA, YSYEKL. The CDR3 runs to 16 residues. CDR3 protein: CASSQGTGTNTGELFF. Here the CDR3 DNA reads TGCGCCAGCAGCCAAGGGACAGGGACGAACACCGGGGAGCTGTTTTTT.

This clone was seen only a few times. The chain is built from TRBV19 and TRBJ1-2, with 8 bases aligning to TRBD1. With 8 bases clipped from V and 0 bases from J, the junction kept 8 bases outside the gene matches. The CDR3 runs 15 residues. The germline CDR1 and CDR2 sequences are LNHDA and SQIVND (reference sequence). In DNA form, the CDR3 reads TGTGCCAGTCAGGACAGGGTAGACGCTAACTATGGCTACACCTTC. Protein sequence: CASQDRVDANYGYTF.

The V and J genes are TRBV19 and TRBJ1-1; 11 bases are a match to TRBD1. The length of the CDR3 is 14 residues. From germline, CDR1 is LNHDA and CDR2 SQIVND (reference sequence). Trimming at V came to 5 bases and at J to 4 bases, leaving 3 bases not matched to a gene. The CDR3 here is CASSGGTGGTEAFF. The CDR3 DNA sequence: TGTGCCAGTAGTGGAGGGACAGGGGGCACTGAAGCTTTCTTT.

The chain has TRBV21-1 and TRBJ2-1; the table's D call of TRBD1 was not tested on the DNA. TRBV21-1 is designated a pseudogene. The CDR3 totals 16 residues. The CDR3 protein is CASSRPGQGPYNEQFF. DNA of the CDR3: TGTGCCAGCAGCAGACCTGGACAGGGTCCCTACAATGAGCAGTTCTTC.

This clone was counted a single time. The J gene is TRBJ1-5, the V gene TRBV18; 8 nucleotides match TRBD1. V gave up 2 bases and J gave up 7 bases; unmatched junction bases: 4. Germline V CDR1 and CDR2: KGHSH, LQKENI. This CDR3 has 14 amino acids. CDR3 in amino acids: CASSPVDREQPQHF. CDR3 bases: TGTGCCAGCTCACCAGTGGACAGGGAACAGCCCCAGCATTTT.

V gene TRBV4-1 combines with J gene TRBJ2-3; tentative D call: TRBD1 (6 bases). V gave up 0 bases and J gave up 7 bases, with 14 bases separating them. Germline lookup yields CDR1 MGHRA and CDR2 YSYEKL. The CDR3 is 15 residues long. The CDR3: CASSQDGGGGYTQYF. For the CDR3, the DNA is TGCGCCAGCAGCCAAGATGGTGGGGGCGGCTATACGCAGTATTTT.

The sample holds one count of this clone. The genes are TRBV24-1 and TRBJ1-2; possibly TRBD1 for D (5 bases). This CDR3 contains 14 residues. Trimming stripped 6 bases from V and 6 bases from J, with 16 bases between. Germline assignment: CDR1 KGHDR and CDR2 SFDVKD. CDR3 sequence (DNA): TGTGCCACCAGTCAGGGTTCTACGGCGGATGGCTACACCTTC. Its protein is CATSQGSTADGYTF.

This clone has just one count. The chain is built from TRBV29-1 and TRBJ1-2; D unresolved. CDR1 is SQVTM and CDR2 is ANQGSEA in the germline V gene. The ends were cut back, 7 bases at V and 6 bases at J, with 9 bases in the middle. The CDR3 sequence is 10 residues long. DNA for the CDR3: TGCAGCGCCGGGATGGATGGCTACACCTTC. Its translation: CSAGMDGYTF.

This chain joins TRBV30 and TRBJ1-1, with TRBD1 matching 7 bases. The CDR3 is made up of 14 amino acids. Germline values: CDR1 GTSNPN, CDR2 SVGIG (reference sequence). The J segment lost 11 bases and the V segment lost 0 bases, leaving 12 bases of the junction unmatched. The CDR3 DNA reads TGTGCCTGGAGTGTATACCCCACCGGGACAGAGGCTTTCTTT. The encoded protein is CAWSVYPTGTEAFF.

The V call is TRBV20-1, the J call TRBJ1-5; no clear D. The germline CDR1 and CDR2 sequences are DFQATT and SNEGSKA (reference sequence). V lost 3 bases and J 9 bases, leaving 12 bases between the germline ends. This CDR3 has 12 amino acids. CDR3 sequence: CSASDGVGPQHF. As DNA, the CDR3 is TGCAGTGCTAGTGACGGGGTTGGGCCCCAGCATTTT.

This chain uses TRBV5-1 with TRBJ1-1, with D perhaps TRBD1 (5 bases). CDR1 is SGHRS, CDR2 YFSETQ, per germline. The CDR3 covers 15 residues. V was clipped by 0 bases and J by 1 base, with 10 bases between them. The CDR3 DNA is TGCGCCAGCAGCTTGGATCCGGGGGGGAACACTGAAGCTTTCTTT. It yields the protein CASSLDPGGNTEAFF.

This chain connects TRBV9 to TRBJ1-1, with a weak D call TRBD1 (5 bases). V was shortened by 3 bases and J by 0 bases, with 12 bases between the two germline ends. The germline V gene encodes CDR1 SGDLS and CDR2 YYNGEE. The CDR3 contains 15 residues. DNA of the CDR3: TGTGCCAGCAGCGCCCCCTCGGGGGTGAACACTGAAGCTTTCTTT. As protein: CASSAPSGVNTEAFF.

The chain joins TRBV7-2 to TRBJ1-2, with TRBD1 as a possible D gene (6 bases). Deletions cut 5 bases from V and 10 bases from J, with 14 bases between. In germline, CDR1 is SGHTA, CDR2 FQGNSA. The CDR3 spans 12 residues. The CDR3 DNA reads TGTGCCAGCAGCACGGACAGCTGGTCCTACACCTTC. As protein: CASSTDSWSYTF.

V is TRBV27 and J is TRBJ1-2; D gene ambiguous. The CDR3 extends over 13 amino acids. CDR1 is MNHEY and CDR2 is SMNVEV in the germline V gene (reference sequence). Trimming cost V 3 bases and J 3 bases, with 8 bases left between them. The CDR3 coding sequence is TGTGCCAGCAGTTTGGAGGGCGACTATGGCTACACCTTC. Translated: CASSLEGDYGYTF.

The chain joins TRBV11-2 to TRBJ2-7, with 9 bases aligning to TRBD1. There are 14 residues in the CDR3. Germline V gene lookup returns CDR1 SGHAT and CDR2 FQNNGV. V shed 3 bases and J 0 bases; nucleotides not matched to a gene: 0. Here the CDR3 reads CASSLDRGSYEQYV. The CDR3, as DNA: TGTGCCAGCAGCTTGGACAGGGGCTCCTACGAGCAGTACGTC.